The 32 T cell receptor beta chains given below trace back to one sample, sequenced in a study of metastatic and nonmetastatic thyroid tumors. TCRdb recomputed clones from the PCR reads via MiXCR. The table lists just over 30,000 clones, roughly 19% of them singletons, with about 22% in the top ten. Thyroid surgery took place with no prior treatment in any patient. Sequencing used blood. The origin of the receptors is a female donor with papillary thyroid cancer or a benign thyroid nodule (not recorded which). Some clones in this sample may be carry-over from other donors' samples.

This clone appeared a few times. V gene TRBV6-1 combines with J gene TRBJ1-4; TRBD1 might be the D (5 bases). The V gene lost 4 bases and the J gene lost 7 bases, with 19 bases spanning the gap. Germline V gives CDR1 MNHNS, CDR2 SASEGT. The CDR3 length is 16 residues. The CDR3 DNA is TGTGCCAGCAGTGCCCACGGGGGGTCGGGCGGTGAAAAACTGTTTTTT. It codes for CASSAHGGSGGEKLFF.

This clone was recorded many times. This sequence joins TRBV20-1 and TRBJ2-3; weak D call: TRBD1 (6 bases). CDR3 length: 14 residues. From germline, CDR1 is DFQATT and CDR2 SNEGSKA (reference sequence). The CDR3 DNA follows: TGCAGGACAGGACAGAGTGCCAACACAGATACGCAGTATTTT. This sequence encodes CRTGQSANTDTQYF.

The chain combines TRBV5-1 with TRBJ2-7; D is ambiguous. The CDR3 runs 11 residues. Trimming left V 8 bases short and J 3 bases short, with 9 bases between. CDR1 is SGHRS and CDR2 is YFSETQ in the germline V gene. The CDR3 loop reads CARPGFYEQYF. The CDR3 DNA reads as TGCGCCAGGCCTGGATTCTACGAGCAGTACTTC.

This clone was counted many times. V usage is TRBV5-6 and J usage is TRBJ1-1; 7 nucleotides align to TRBD1. The V segment lost 3 bases and the J segment 7 bases; nucleotides outside the gene matches: 6. The length of the CDR3 is 13 residues. CDR1 is SGHDT and CDR2 is YYEEEE in the germline V gene. CDR3 nucleotides: TGTGCCAGCAGCTACCGGGACAGACATGAAGCTTTCTTT. Encoded protein: CASSYRDRHEAFF.

The V and J genes are TRBV6-1 and TRBJ2-7; the D gene is possibly TRBD1 (6 bases). Per germline, CDR1 MNHNS and CDR2 SASEGT. V lost 6 bases and J 0 bases, leaving 15 bases between the germline ends. The CDR3 is 15 amino acids. CDR3 in amino acids: CASRTGTCLSYEQYF. Written as DNA, the CDR3 is TGTGCCAGCAGAACCGGGACATGCCTCTCCTACGAGCAGTACTTC.

The chain employs TRBV4-2 and TRBJ2-7; D possibly uses TRBD1 or TRBD2 (5 bases each). Per the germline V gene, CDR1 is LGHNA and CDR2 is YNFKEQ. Deletions cut 4 bases from V and 0 bases from J, with 16 bases between. This CDR3 comprises 16 residues. CDR3 DNA sequence: TGTGCCAGCAGCCCAAGAGTTGGGGGAATCTCCTACGAGCAGTACTTC. Translation gives CASSPRVGGISYEQYF.

The rearrangement links TRBV11-2 to TRBJ1-2; 7 nucleotides agree with TRBD1. The CDR3 runs to 17 residues. The ends lost 4 bases at V and 0 bases at J; junction bases unmatched: 11. CDR1 is SGHAT and CDR2 is FQNNGV in the germline V gene. The chain's CDR3 is CASSWYPGTDTNYGYTF. The CDR3 region has the DNA TGTGCCAGCAGCTGGTATCCCGGGACAGACACTAACTATGGCTACACCTTC.

This clone was picked up many times. The chain couples TRBV7-6 to TRBJ1-3, with no clear D. CDR3 size: 14 residues. The germline gives CDR1 SGHVS, CDR2 FNYEAQ. V gave up 6 bases and J gave up 4 bases, with 13 bases separating them. This CDR3 is CASSGEVTGNTIYF. The CDR3 bases are TGTGCCAGCAGTGGGGAGGTCACGGGAAACACCATATATTTT.

This clone was found once. The V and J genes are TRBV30 and TRBJ1-3, with D unresolved. The germline CDR1 and CDR2 sequences are GTSNPN and SVGIG (reference sequence). The CDR3 sequence is 14 residues long. V lost 3 bases and J lost 2, with 11 bases in between. The CDR3 DNA is TGTGCCTGGAGGAGGACGGGTACTGGAAACACCATATATTTT. Translating it yields CAWRRTGTGNTIYF.

Details on this clone: Germline and junction disagree at one end, which may indicate a read error. The chain carries TRBV7-7 and TRBJ1-3, with D maybe TRBD1 (6 bases). The CDR3 covers 17 residues. Germline V gene sequence: CDR1 SSHAT, CDR2 FNYEAQ (reference sequence). As DNA, the CDR3 is TGTGCTAGCAGCTTAGGACCGCCCGGGACAACCGGAAACACCATATATTTT. Residues: CASSLGPPGTTGNTIYF.

A note on this clone: A read error may account for a junction end that differs from germline. The chain couples TRBV6-1 to TRBJ1-1, with TRBD1 matching 8 bases. CDR1 and CDR2 (germline): MNHNS, SASEGT. This CDR3 region has 15 residues. This CDR3 reads CASSLLTGGRTESFF. The CDR3 DNA follows: TGTGCCAGCAGTCTCCTAACAGGGGGGCGAACTGAATCTTTCTTT.

At least ten counts were recorded for this clone. Additional DNA sequences in this sample encode the identical CDR3. The rearrangement links TRBV5-5 to TRBJ1-6; D is perhaps TRBD1 (6 bases). This CDR3 contains 13 residues. Germline V gene lookup returns CDR1 SGHKS and CDR2 YYEKEE (reference sequence). The V gene lost 2 bases and the J gene lost 8 bases, with 8 bases spanning the gap. For the CDR3, the DNA is TGTGCCAGCAGCTTACGGACAGATTCACCCCTCCACTTT. As protein: CASSLRTDSPLHF.

Many counts were recorded for this clone. The rearrangement uses TRBV20-1 and TRBJ1-1; 7 positions match TRBD1. The V gene's germline CDR1 is DFQATT and CDR2 SNEGSKA (reference sequence). This CDR3 is 15 amino acids long. The trim removed 6 bases at V and 1 base at J, leaving 11 bases unmatched. The CDR3 here is CSAGGTTGTNTEAFF. The CDR3, as DNA: TGCAGTGCCGGAGGAACGACAGGGACGAACACTGAAGCTTTCTTT.

V usage is TRBV6-5 and J usage is TRBJ2-2; 11 bases line up with TRBD2. The CDR3 spans 18 residues. Trimming removed 7 bases from V and 6 bases from J; junction bases left unmatched: 16. Looked up from germline, CDR1 is MNHEY and CDR2 is SVGAGI. For the CDR3, the DNA is TGTGCCAGCACCGATGGCGGGACTAGCGGTTTCAGGGCCGGGGAGCTGTTTTTT. This codes for CASTDGGTSGFRAGELFF.

This clone turned up a few times. The chain couples TRBV12-3 or TRBV12-4 to TRBJ2-3; no clear D. With 3 bases removed from V and 1 base from J, the gap between germline ends came to 5 bases. This CDR3 has 13 residues. The chain's CDR3 is CASSFLGTDTQYF. Written as DNA, the CDR3 is TGTGCCAGCAGTTTTTTAGGCACAGATACGCAGTATTTT.

The table lists this clone with many counts. The genes are TRBV7-2 and TRBJ1-5, with unresolved D. The germline V gene encodes CDR1 SGHTA and CDR2 FQGNSA. The CDR3 is 12 residues long. V was trimmed by 6 bases and J by 2 bases, leaving 5 bases between them. CDR3 region: CASRFGNQPQHF. CDR3 in DNA: TGTGCCAGCAGGTTCGGCAATCAGCCCCAGCATTTT.

This rearrangement joins TRBV12-3 or TRBV12-4 to TRBJ1-5; D is possibly TRBD1 (5 bases). The CDR3 extends over 15 amino acids. V was cut by 3 bases and J by 2 bases, with 11 bases left in between. CDR3 nucleotides: TGTGCCAGCAGTTTTTTGGGGGGTGGCAATCAGCCCCAGCATTTT. Amino acid sequence: CASSFLGGGNQPQHF.

A few counts support this clone. The junction departs from germline at one end; a sequencing error may be responsible. The chain employs TRBV6-5 and TRBJ2-7, with a possible D match to TRBD2 (5 bases). Germline loops: CDR1 MNHEY, CDR2 SVGAGI. This CDR3 region has 14 residues. The CDR3 reads CASSYSAGPYGQYF. Written as DNA, the CDR3 is TGTGCCAGCAGTTACTCGGCGGGCCCCTACGGGCAGTACTTC.

V and J are TRBV5-1 and TRBJ2-1; 7 bases are a match to TRBD1. V shed 4 bases and J 0 bases; nucleotides not matched to a gene: 4. The CDR3 extends over 15 amino acids. In germline, CDR1 is SGHRS, CDR2 YFSETQ. The CDR3 sequence is CASSMGQSSYNEQFF. The DNA of the CDR3 is TGCGCCAGCAGCATGGGACAGAGCTCCTACAATGAGCAGTTCTTC.

This clone has a count of ten or more. The V gene is TRBV2, the J gene TRBJ2-3, with 9 bases fitting TRBD1. Germline V gives CDR1 SNHLY, CDR2 FYNNEI. The CDR3 loop spans 14 amino acids. V lost 5 bases and J lost 6; bases outside the gene matches: 6. The chain's CDR3 is CASSLGQGPDTQYF. The CDR3 bases are TGTGCCAGCAGTCTCGGACAGGGGCCGGATACGCAGTATTTT.

This clone qualifies as medium-sized (0.01 to 0.1%). The CDR3 nucleotides read TGTGCCAGCACCTTGTCCCCAGGGATATACAATGAGCAGTTCTTC. It yields the protein CASTLSPGIYNEQFF. The rearrangement joins TRBV6-2 or TRBV6-3 to TRBJ2-1; possible D gene TRBD1, 5 bases. Trimming took off 7 bases at V and 4 bases at J, with 17 bases between the two ends. The CDR3 is 15 amino acids. The germline V gene has CDR1 MNHEY and CDR2 SVGEGT.

CDR3 in amino acids: CASSVTPGLAGAGDEQFF. The CDR3 region has the DNA TGCGCCAGCAGCGTGACACCGGGACTAGCGGGGGCCGGGGATGAGCAGTTCTTC. The V gene is TRBV5-1, the J gene TRBJ2-1, with 14 bases that match TRBD2. The CDR3 sequence is 18 residues long. Germline CDR1 SGHRS, CDR2 YFSETQ. After removal of 4 bases from V and 8 bases from J, the junction contained 14 bases not matched to a gene.

This chain links TRBV4-2 with TRBJ2-1; 14 bases are shared with TRBD2. The length of the CDR3 is 16 residues. J was trimmed by 7 bases and V by 4 bases; bases with no gene match: 6. Germline loops: CDR1 LGHNA, CDR2 YNFKEQ. DNA of the CDR3: TGTGCCAGCAGCCCTTGGGGGACTAGCGGGAGTAATGAGCAGTTCTTC. Translating gives CASSPWGTSGSNEQFF.

This clone was seen a few times. The chain uses TRBV5-6 and TRBJ2-1; TRBD1 matches at 8 bases. The germline gives CDR1 SGHDT, CDR2 YYEEEE. V dropped 5 bases and J dropped 0; count of bases not matched to a gene: 4. This CDR3 contains 15 residues. This CDR3 reads CASSRQGSSYNEQFF. Written as DNA, the CDR3 is TGTGCCAGCAGTCGACAGGGGAGCTCCTACAATGAGCAGTTCTTC.

In its sample, this clone was seen many times. The chain recombines TRBV10-3 with TRBJ2-5; D is tentatively TRBD1 or TRBD2 (5 bases each). Between the trimmed V and J ends, which lost 10 bases and 0 bases, there was a span of 21 bases. The CDR3 is made up of 16 amino acids. Germline V lookup: CDR1 ENHRY, CDR2 SYGVKD. The CDR3 loop reads CATKGLGLEDQETQYF. DNA of the CDR3: TGTGCCACCAAGGGGCTCGGATTGGAGGACCAAGAGACCCAGTACTTC.

This rearrangement joins TRBV24-1 to TRBJ2-2; the D is unclear. Germline V gene data show CDR1 as KGHDR and CDR2 as SFDVKD. This CDR3 contains 13 residues. V was pared by 6 bases and J by 3 bases, with 7 bases between. The CDR3 loop is CATSPPHTGELFF. The CDR3 region has the DNA TGTGCCACCAGTCCCCCCCACACCGGGGAGCTGTTTTTT.

In its sample, this clone was seen many times. The V call is TRBV11-2, the J call TRBJ2-5; TRBD2 might be the D (6 bases). The CDR3 is 13 residues long. V lost 6 bases, J lost 0 bases, and 8 bases lay in between. In germline, CDR1 is SGHAT, CDR2 FQNNGV. Here the CDR3 reads CASSTGDQETQYF. Written as DNA, the CDR3 is TGTGCCAGCAGTACGGGGGACCAAGAGACCCAGTACTTC.

This chain's CDR3 is CASSPRRGGQPDTQYF. As DNA, the CDR3 is TGCGCCAGCAGCCCTCGGAGGGGGGGGCAGCCAGATACGCAGTATTTT. The chain carries TRBV4-3 and TRBJ2-3; perhaps TRBD2 as D (7 bases). The germline CDR1 and CDR2 sequences are LGHNA and YSLEER. V was shortened by 4 bases and J by 4 bases, with 18 bases between the two germline ends. The CDR3 consists of 16 residues.

Many counts were recorded for this clone. A much larger clone differs from this one at a single base, so this may be a read error. CDR3 amino acids: CASSSGRYGDYGYTF. DNA of the CDR3: TGTGCCAGCAGTTCCGGCCGTTATGGGGACTATGGCTACACCTTC. The chain couples TRBV12-3 or TRBV12-4 to TRBJ1-2; D is unclear. This CDR3 is built from 15 residues. Trimming shortened V by 4 bases and J by 3 bases, and 15 bases separated the two germline ends.

The CDR3 nucleotides read TGTGCCAGCAGCCTTCGGCGGGTGGACAGGGGGGACGAGCAGTACTTC. Its translation is CASSLRRVDRGDEQYF. The chain joins TRBV11-2 to TRBJ2-7; 10 bases line up with TRBD1. From germline, CDR1 is SGHAT and CDR2 FQNNGV. CDR3 length: 16 amino acids. Germline trimming cut 5 bases from V and 5 bases from J; bases unmatched to any gene: 12.

Many counts were recorded for this clone. This sequence joins TRBV6-1 and TRBJ1-4; TRBD1 is a possible D gene (6 bases). CDR1 MNHNS and CDR2 SASEGT come from the germline V gene. The CDR3 contains 13 residues. V was pared by 6 bases and J by 12 bases, with 17 bases between. CDR3 DNA: TGTGCCAGCAGGAACCCCCACGGGGGCGAACTGTTTTTT. The encoded protein is CASRNPHGGELFF.

This clone was found many times. This chain joins TRBV7-9 and TRBJ2-2; 7 bases line up with TRBD1. The V gene end was trimmed by 5 bases and the J gene end by 4 bases; junction bases not matched to a gene: 4. The germline CDR1 and CDR2 sequences are SEHNR and FQNEAQ (reference sequence). The CDR3 spans 14 residues. CDR3 sequence (DNA): TGTGCCAGCAGCCTGGGACAGTTCACCGGGGAGCTGTTTTTT. Amino acid sequence: CASSLGQFTGELFF.